These 27 T cell receptor beta chains share one sample of origin, sequenced in a study of T cells in Graves' hyperthyroidism and ophthalmopathy. Template material for amplifying TCR beta CDR3 regions consisted of RNA transcripts. RT-PCR in the first round (using the HTBI primer set) targeted the TCR CDR3. TCRdb ran MiXCR on the multiplex PCR reads and lists one entry per CDR3 protein. The table lists 400,000 to 550,000 distinct CDR3 sequences, about an eighth of them singletons. Sequencing was done on a sample of blood. The receptors stem from a woman aged 18-29 years with Graves' hyperthyroidism.

This clonotype was recorded at least ten times. CDR3: CASSVPRVYQPQHF. The CDR3 DNA follows: TGTGCCAGCAGTGTCCCCCGGGTCTATCAGCCCCAGCATTTT. The V call is TRBV2, the J call TRBJ1-5; D is unclear. V was trimmed by 4 bases and J by 5 bases, leaving 12 bases between them. Germline V gives CDR1 SNHLY, CDR2 FYNNEI. This CDR3 has 14 amino acids.

V and J are TRBV2 and TRBJ2-1; perhaps D is TRBD1 or TRBD2 (5 bases each). Germline V CDR1 and CDR2: SNHLY, FYNNEI. V lost 6 bases, J lost 0 bases, and 12 bases lay in between. This CDR3 contains 15 residues. CDR3 amino acids: CASRLDTSSYNEQFF. The CDR3, as DNA: TGTGCCAGCAGACTGGACACTAGCTCCTACAATGAGCAGTTCTTC. Together with reference TRBV2 and TRBJ2-1, the CDR3 gives the full variable domain: EPEVTQTPSHQVTQMGQEVILRCVPISNHLYFYWYRQILGQKVEFLVSFYNNEISEKSEIFDDQFSVERPDGSNFTLKIRSTKLEDSAMYFCASRLDTSSYNEQFFGPGTRLTVL.

Notes on this clonotype: It is likely a read error, because the conserved phenylalanine at the end of the CDR3 is missing. The chain employs TRBV3-1 and TRBJ2-1; no definite D call. V was clipped by 4 bases and J by 0 bases, with 16 bases between them. CDR3 size: 17 residues. Germline CDR1 LGHDT, CDR2 YNNKEL (reference sequence). CDR3 protein: CASSPTRATVSYNEQFL. The CDR3 bases are TGTGCCAGCAGCCCCACCCGGGCCACGGTCTCCTACAATGAGCAGTTCTTA.

The rearrangement joins TRBV5-1 to TRBJ2-1; TRBD2 matches at 9 bases. The CDR3 length is 16 residues. Germline assignment: CDR1 SGHRS and CDR2 YFSETQ. The V and J ends lost 1 base and 4 bases, in that order; junction bases with no gene match: 6. The CDR3 nucleotides read TGCGCCAGCAGCTTGCGGTCTAGCGGGATTTACAATGAGCAGTTCTTC. This encodes CASSLRSSGIYNEQFF.

This clonotype was seen many times. The V call is TRBV3-1, the J call TRBJ2-3; D may be TRBD1 or TRBD2 (5 bases each). The CDR3 covers 15 residues. V was clipped by 4 bases and J by 0 bases, with 11 bases between them. Germline CDR1 LGHDT, CDR2 YNNKEL (reference sequence). The CDR3 sequence: CASSRDPVSTDTQYF. In DNA form, the CDR3 reads TGTGCCAGCAGCCGGGACCCAGTAAGCACAGATACGCAGTATTTT.

V usage is TRBV14 and J usage is TRBJ1-5, with D tentatively TRBD1 (5 bases). Trimming took 0 bases from V and 3 from J, leaving 6 bases between them. Germline loops: CDR1 SGHDN, CDR2 FVKESK. The CDR3 has 14 residues. In DNA form, the CDR3 reads TGTGCCAGCAGCCAAGAAGGGGTCAATCAGCCCCAGCATTTT. Protein: CASSQEGVNQPQHF.

This clonotype was found many times. J is TRBJ2-7 and V is TRBV10-3; D ambiguous. From germline, CDR1 is ENHRY and CDR2 SYGVKD. There are 12 residues in the CDR3. With 5 bases removed from V and 5 bases from J, the gap between germline ends came to 10 bases. CDR3: CAISSIGHEQYV. The CDR3 DNA follows: TGTGCCATCAGTTCTATCGGGCACGAGCAGTACGTC.

This clonotype has at least ten counts. The rearrangement joins TRBV29-1 to TRBJ1-1; D is unclear. Trimming cost V 7 bases and J 1 base, with 13 bases left between them. Germline V gene lookup returns CDR1 SQVTM and CDR2 ANQGSEA. The length of the CDR3 is 13 residues. The CDR3 nucleotides read TGCAGCGCCTCTGCGGCAGAGAACACTGAAGCTTTCTTT. Protein sequence: CSASAAENTEAFF.

The chain joins TRBV7-9 to TRBJ2-1, with 13 bases fitting TRBD2. The better agreement between TRBJ2-7 and the DNA end casts doubt on the J call. This CDR3 is 16 amino acids long. CDR1 SEHNR and CDR2 FQNEAQ come from the germline V gene (reference sequence). The chain's CDR3 is CASSLPGLAGVNEQYF. CDR3 in DNA: TGTGCCAGCAGCCTCCCTGGACTAGCGGGAGTCAATGAGCAGTACTTC.

The chain uses TRBV10-2 and TRBJ2-7, with TRBD2 matching 9 bases. The CDR3 sequence is 14 residues long. Germline CDR1 is WSHSY and CDR2 is SAAADI. Losses at the gene ends were 2 bases for V and 6 bases for J; bases not matched to a gene: 5. The CDR3 sequence: CASSEAGGPSEQYF. DNA for the CDR3: TGCGCCAGCAGTGAGGCGGGAGGGCCAAGCGAGCAGTACTTC.

In regard to this clonotype: A much larger clone differs by one base, so this may be a read error. J is TRBJ2-7 and V is TRBV10-3; no firm D call. This CDR3 region has 14 residues. V was pared by 0 bases and J by 2 bases, with 8 bases between. The germline V gene encodes CDR1 ENHRY and CDR2 SYGVKD. CDR3 bases: TGTGCCATCAGTGAGTCGTGGGTCACCTACGAGCAGTACTTC. This translates into CAISESWVTYEQYF.

This chain joins TRBV19 and TRBJ2-2; D may be TRBD2 (6 bases). Trimming shortened V by 5 bases and J by 3 bases, and 16 bases separated the two germline ends. The germline V gene has CDR1 LNHDA and CDR2 SQIVND (reference sequence). This CDR3 contains 16 residues. Here the CDR3 reads CASSVAGGTYTGELFF. CDR3 bases: TGTGCCAGTAGTGTGGCTGGGGGGACGTACACCGGGGAGCTGTTTTTT.

This clonotype was detected many times. This chain connects TRBV19 to TRBJ1-1; 9 nucleotides match TRBD1. V shed 4 bases and J 5 bases; nucleotides not matched to a gene: 17. This CDR3 contains 18 residues. The germline gives CDR1 LNHDA, CDR2 SQIVND (reference sequence). The CDR3 nucleotides read TGTGCCAGTAGTACCCGCGCATTACAGGGGGCGCGTCTAACTGAAGCTTTCTTT. Translation: CASSTRALQGARLTEAFF.

Only a few counts were recorded for this clonotype. Possible read error: a much larger clone is one base away. V usage is TRBV20-1 and J usage is TRBJ2-7; D might be TRBD2 (5 bases). The CDR3 extends over 12 amino acids. Trimming left V 3 bases short and J 0 bases short, with 6 bases between. Germline loops: CDR1 DFQATT, CDR2 SNEGSKA (reference sequence). The chain's CDR3 is CSARGSSYEQYF. In DNA form, the CDR3 reads TGCAGTGCTAGGGGGAGCTCCTACGAGCAGTACTTC.

The sample holds many counts of this clonotype. The chain recombines TRBV29-1 with TRBJ2-7; TRBD1 might be the D (6 bases). Per the germline V gene, CDR1 is SQVTM and CDR2 is ANQGSEA. Trimming took off 3 bases at V and 3 bases at J, with 12 bases between the two ends. This CDR3 is 13 amino acids long. The CDR3 DNA follows: TGCAGCGTTGAGGGGGACAAGTTCTACGAGCAGTACTTC. Its protein is CSVEGDKFYEQYF.

This clonotype has at least ten counts. This chain joins TRBV10-3 and TRBJ1-2; 7 bases match TRBD1. Germline V gene sequence: CDR1 ENHRY, CDR2 SYGVKD. The CDR3 has 15 amino acids. V trimming: 4 bases; J trimming: 4 bases; junction bases outside the gene matches: 9. The CDR3 bases are TGTGCCATCAGTGCGCAGGACAGGATTTTCTATGGCTACACCTTC. Encoded protein: CAISAQDRIFYGYTF.

This clonotype was detected many times. The chain has TRBV9 and TRBJ1-4; 8 bases are shared with TRBD1. The junction had 8 bases not matched to a gene; V was cut back by 7 bases and J by 3 bases. Germline V CDR1 and CDR2: SGDLS, YYNGEE. The CDR3 length is 15 residues. The CDR3, as DNA: TGTGCCAGCTGCCGACAGGGGACTTCTAATGAAAAACTGTTTTTT. It specifies CASCRQGTSNEKLFF.

In this sample, this clonotype turned up a few times. J is TRBJ2-1 and V is TRBV9; a weak D match, TRBD2 (5 bases). CDR3 length: 14 amino acids. With 4 bases removed from V and 5 bases from J, the gap between germline ends came to 13 bases. The V gene's germline CDR1 is SGDLS and CDR2 YYNGEE. CDR3 amino acids: CASSSDSENNEQFF. CDR3 nucleotide sequence: TGTGCCAGCAGCTCGGACTCGGAAAACAATGAGCAGTTCTTC.

The chain couples TRBV5-4 to TRBJ2-1; 9 nucleotides match TRBD2. TRBJ2-7 matches the DNA end more closely, so the J call is doubtful. CDR3 length: 15 residues. CDR1 SGHNT and CDR2 YYREEE come from the germline V gene (reference sequence). The CDR3 DNA sequence: TGTGCCAGCAGCTTGCAGCTAGCGGGGTACAATGAGCAGTACTTC. Translated, it gives CASSLQLAGYNEQYF.

V is TRBV11-2 and J is TRBJ2-3; 15 nucleotides align to TRBD2. The CDR3 totals 17 residues. Germline CDR1 and CDR2: SGHAT and FQNNGV. The V and J ends lost 5 bases and 5 bases, in that order; junction bases with no gene match: 8. CDR3 region: CASSPGLAGGRLDTQYF. The CDR3 bases are TGTGCCAGCAGCCCCGGACTAGCGGGAGGGCGGCTAGATACGCAGTATTTT.

The table lists this clonotype with many counts. The V and J genes are TRBV3-1 and TRBJ2-1; D ambiguous. Between the trimmed V and J ends, which lost 0 bases and 3 bases, there was a span of 3 bases. The CDR3 has 13 amino acids. Looked up from germline, CDR1 is LGHDT and CDR2 is YNNKEL (reference sequence). CDR3 DNA sequence: TGTGCCAGCAGCCAAGATAACTACAATGAGCAGTTCTTC. It translates to CASSQDNYNEQFF.

This clonotype was counted at least ten times. The CDR3 reads CASSERRGTYNEQFF. In DNA form, the CDR3 reads TGTGCCAGCAGTGAAAGGAGGGGCACCTACAATGAGCAGTTCTTC. The chain recombines TRBV6-1 with TRBJ2-1; tentatively, D is TRBD2 (6 bases). The germline CDR1 and CDR2 sequences are MNHNS and SASEGT. Trimming took 2 bases from V and 2 from J, leaving 10 bases between them. The CDR3 has 15 amino acids.

This clonotype was detected a few times. This chain links TRBV20-1 with TRBJ1-1; D unclear. The CDR3 totals 11 residues. Germline V gene sequence: CDR1 DFQATT, CDR2 SNEGSKA (reference sequence). V lost 0 bases and J lost 11, with 10 bases in between. The CDR3 nucleotides are TGCAGTGCTAGAGATTCTCCGTGGGCTTTCTTT. It codes for CSARDSPWAFF.

This clonotype was observed many times. The V gene is TRBV2, the J gene TRBJ2-7, with D unresolved. The germline V and J ends were trimmed by 0 bases and 3 bases, with 3 bases remaining between them. The germline V gene has CDR1 SNHLY and CDR2 FYNNEI. CDR3 length equals 12 residues. CDR3 sequence (DNA): TGTGCCAGCAGTGAAGCGGACTACGAGCAGTACTTC. Translation gives CASSEADYEQYF.

This clonotype appeared many times. DNA for the CDR3: TGCAGCGTTGATCTTAGCGGGAGGTACAATGAGCAGTTCTTC. Amino acid sequence: CSVDLSGRYNEQFF. The gene calls are TRBV29-1 and TRBJ2-1; TRBD2 agrees at 10 bases. The CDR3 covers 14 residues. V lost 3 bases to trimming and J lost 4 bases; unmatched junction nucleotides: 3. Germline loops: CDR1 SQVTM, CDR2 ANQGSEA.

This clonotype was found many times. V usage is TRBV19 and J usage is TRBJ2-1, with D tentatively TRBD1 (5 bases). Trimming stripped 7 bases from V and 9 bases from J, with 16 bases between. Per the germline V gene, CDR1 is LNHDA and CDR2 is SQIVND (reference sequence). The length of the CDR3 is 13 residues. The CDR3 loop is CASTVQGSAEQFF. In DNA, the CDR3 is TGTGCCAGTACCGTCCAGGGTTCGGCTGAGCAGTTCTTC.

CDR3 in DNA: TGTGCCAGCAGCCGACCGTGGGGAGCCTCTGGAAACACCATATATTTT. Its translation: CASSRPWGASGNTIYF. The V call is TRBV11-3, the J call TRBJ1-3, with D uncertain. The CDR3 totals 16 residues. CDR1 is SGHNT and CDR2 is YENEEA in the germline V gene. V dropped 5 bases and J dropped 0 bases, with 14 bases sitting between them.